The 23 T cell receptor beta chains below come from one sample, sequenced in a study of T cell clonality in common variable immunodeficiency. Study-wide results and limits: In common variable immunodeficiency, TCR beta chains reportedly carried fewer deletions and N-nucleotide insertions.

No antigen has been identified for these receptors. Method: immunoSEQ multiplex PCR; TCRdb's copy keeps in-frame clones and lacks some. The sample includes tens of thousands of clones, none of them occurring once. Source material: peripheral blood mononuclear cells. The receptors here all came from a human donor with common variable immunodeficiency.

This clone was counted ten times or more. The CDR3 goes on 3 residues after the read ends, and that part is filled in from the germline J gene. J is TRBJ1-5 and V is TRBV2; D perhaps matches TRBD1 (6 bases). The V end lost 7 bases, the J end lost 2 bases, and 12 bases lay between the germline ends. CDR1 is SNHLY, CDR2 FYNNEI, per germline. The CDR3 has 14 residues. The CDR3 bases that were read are TGTGCCAGCAAGGGGGAGGTAGGCAATCAGCCC. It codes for CASKGEVGNQP. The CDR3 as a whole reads CASKGEVGNQPQHF.

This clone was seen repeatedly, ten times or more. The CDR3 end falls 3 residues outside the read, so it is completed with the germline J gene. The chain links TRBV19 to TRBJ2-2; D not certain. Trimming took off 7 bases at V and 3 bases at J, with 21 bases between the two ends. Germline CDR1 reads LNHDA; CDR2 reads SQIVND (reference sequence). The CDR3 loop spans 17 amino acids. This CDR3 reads CASNPAPRYTHTGELFF. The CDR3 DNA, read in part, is TGTGCCAGTAATCCGGCCCCTAGATATACCCACACCGGGGAG.

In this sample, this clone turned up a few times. The CDR3 spells CASSELAGGFQETQYF. The CDR3 bases that were read are TGTGCCAGCAGTGAATTGGCAGGGGGCTTCCAAGAGACC. The genes are TRBV6-1 and TRBJ2-5, with 8 bases that match TRBD1. The CDR3 extends 3 residues past the end of the read, so its final part is completed from the germline J gene. V shed 2 bases, J shed 1 base, and the junction held 6 bases outside the gene matches. This CDR3 has 16 amino acids. Germline V gene sequence: CDR1 MNHNS, CDR2 SASEGT.

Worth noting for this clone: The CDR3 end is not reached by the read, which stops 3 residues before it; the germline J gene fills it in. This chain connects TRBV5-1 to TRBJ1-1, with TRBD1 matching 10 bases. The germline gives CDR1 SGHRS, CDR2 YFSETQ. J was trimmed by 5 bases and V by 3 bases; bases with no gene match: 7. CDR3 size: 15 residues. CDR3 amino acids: CASSYWTGGKTEAFF. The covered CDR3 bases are TGCGCCAGCAGCTATTGGACAGGGGGTAAGACTGAA.

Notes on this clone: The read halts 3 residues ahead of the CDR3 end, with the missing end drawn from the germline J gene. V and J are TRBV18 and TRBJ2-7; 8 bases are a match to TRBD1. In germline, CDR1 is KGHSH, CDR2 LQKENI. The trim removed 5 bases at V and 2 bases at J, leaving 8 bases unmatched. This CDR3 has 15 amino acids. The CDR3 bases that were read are TGTGCCAGCTCATCCCCGGGGACAGGAACCTACGAG. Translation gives CASSSPGTGTYE. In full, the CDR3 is CASSSPGTGTYEQYF.

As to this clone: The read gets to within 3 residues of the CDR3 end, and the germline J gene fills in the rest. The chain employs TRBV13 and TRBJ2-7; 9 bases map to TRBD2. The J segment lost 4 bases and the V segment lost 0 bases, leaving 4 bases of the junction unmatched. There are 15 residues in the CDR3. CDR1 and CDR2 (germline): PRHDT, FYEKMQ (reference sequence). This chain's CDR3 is CASSLGRGGGYEQYF. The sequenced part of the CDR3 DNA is TGTGCCAGCAGCTTAGGTCGCGGGGGGGGGTACGAG. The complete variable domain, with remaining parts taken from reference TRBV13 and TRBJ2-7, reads AAGVIQSPRHLIKEKRETATLKCYPIPRHDTVYWYQQGPGQDPQFLISFYEKMQSDKGSIPDRFSAQQFSDYHSELNMSSLELGDSALYFCASSLGRGGGYEQYFGPGTRLTVT.

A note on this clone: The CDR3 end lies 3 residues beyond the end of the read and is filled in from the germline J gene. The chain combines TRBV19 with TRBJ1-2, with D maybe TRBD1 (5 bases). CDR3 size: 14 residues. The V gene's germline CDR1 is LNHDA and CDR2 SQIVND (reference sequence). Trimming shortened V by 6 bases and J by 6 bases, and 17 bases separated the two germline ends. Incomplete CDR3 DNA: TGTGCCAGTAGGGGGGGTGGCCCGGAGGATGGC. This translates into CASRGGGPEDG. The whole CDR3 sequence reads CASRGGGPEDGYTF.

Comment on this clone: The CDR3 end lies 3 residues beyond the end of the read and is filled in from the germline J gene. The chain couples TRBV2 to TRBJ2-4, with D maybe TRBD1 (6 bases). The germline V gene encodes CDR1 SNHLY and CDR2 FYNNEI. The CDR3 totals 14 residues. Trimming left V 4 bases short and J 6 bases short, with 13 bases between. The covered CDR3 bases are TGTGCCAGCAGTGGACGGGACAAGGGAAACATT. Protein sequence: CASSGRDKGNI. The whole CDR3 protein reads CASSGRDKGNIQYF. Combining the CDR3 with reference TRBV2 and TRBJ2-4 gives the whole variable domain EPEVTQTPSHQVTQMGQEVILRCVPISNHLYFYWYRQILGQKVEFLVSFYNNEISEKSEIFDDQFSVERPDGSNFTLKIRSTKLEDSAMYFCASSGRDKGNIQYFGAGTRLSVL.

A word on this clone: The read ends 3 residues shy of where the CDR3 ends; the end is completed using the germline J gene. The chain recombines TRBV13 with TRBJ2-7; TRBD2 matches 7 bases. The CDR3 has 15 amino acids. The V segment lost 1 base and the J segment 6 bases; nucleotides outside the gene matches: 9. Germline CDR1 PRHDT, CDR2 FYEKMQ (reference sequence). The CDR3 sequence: CASSLAGGLGFEQYF. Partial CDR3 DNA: TGTGCCAGCAGCTTAGCGGGGGGACTTGGGTTCGAG.

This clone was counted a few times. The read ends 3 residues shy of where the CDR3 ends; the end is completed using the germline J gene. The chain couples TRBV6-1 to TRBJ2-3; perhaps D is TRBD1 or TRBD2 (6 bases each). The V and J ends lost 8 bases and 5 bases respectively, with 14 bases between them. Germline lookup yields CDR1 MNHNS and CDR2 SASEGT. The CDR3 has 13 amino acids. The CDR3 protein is CASRVGGGDTQYF. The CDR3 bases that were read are TGTGCCAGCCGTGTTGGAGGGGGAGATACG.

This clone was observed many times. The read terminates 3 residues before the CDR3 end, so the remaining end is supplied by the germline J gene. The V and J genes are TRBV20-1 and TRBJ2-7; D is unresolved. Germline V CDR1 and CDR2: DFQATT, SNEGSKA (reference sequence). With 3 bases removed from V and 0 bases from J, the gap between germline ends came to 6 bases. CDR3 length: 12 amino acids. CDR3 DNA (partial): TGCAGTGCTAGTGCTACCTCCTACGAG. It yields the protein CSASATSYE. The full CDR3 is CSASATSYEQYF.

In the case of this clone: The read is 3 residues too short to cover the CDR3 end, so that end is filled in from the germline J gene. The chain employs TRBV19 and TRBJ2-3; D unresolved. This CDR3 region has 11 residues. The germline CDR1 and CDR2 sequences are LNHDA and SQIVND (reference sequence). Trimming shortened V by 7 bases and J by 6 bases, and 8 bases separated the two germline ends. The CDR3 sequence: CASTSLDTQYF. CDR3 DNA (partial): TGTGCCAGTACCTCCCTGGATACG.

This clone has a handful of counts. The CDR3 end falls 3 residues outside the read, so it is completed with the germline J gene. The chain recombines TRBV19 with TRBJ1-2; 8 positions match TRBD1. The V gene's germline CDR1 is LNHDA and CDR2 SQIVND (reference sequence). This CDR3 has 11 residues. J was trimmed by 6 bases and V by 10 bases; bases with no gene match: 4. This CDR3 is CATGGANGYTF. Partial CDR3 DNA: TGTGCCACAGGGGGCGCGAATGGC. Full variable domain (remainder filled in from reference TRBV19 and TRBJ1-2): DGGITQSPKYLFRKEGQNVTLSCEQNLNHDAMYWYRQDPGQGLRLIYYSQIVNDFQKGDIAEGYSVSREKKESFPLTVTSAQKNPTAFYLCATGGANGYTFGSGTRLTVV.

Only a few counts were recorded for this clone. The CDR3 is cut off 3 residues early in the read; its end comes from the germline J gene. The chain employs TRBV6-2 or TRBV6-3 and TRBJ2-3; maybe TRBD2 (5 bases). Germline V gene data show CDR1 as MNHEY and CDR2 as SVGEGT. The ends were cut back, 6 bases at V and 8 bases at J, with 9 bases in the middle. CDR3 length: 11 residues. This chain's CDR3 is CASSRGFTQYF. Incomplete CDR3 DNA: TGTGCCAGCAGCCGAGGGTTTACG.

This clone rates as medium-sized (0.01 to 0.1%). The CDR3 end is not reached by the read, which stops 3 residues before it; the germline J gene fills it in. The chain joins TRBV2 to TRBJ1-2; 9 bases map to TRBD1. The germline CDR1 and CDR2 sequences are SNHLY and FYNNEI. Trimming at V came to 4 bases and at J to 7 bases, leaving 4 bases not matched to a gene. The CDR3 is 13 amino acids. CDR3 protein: CASSADRGSGYTF. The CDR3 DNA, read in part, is TGTGCCAGCAGTGCGGACAGGGGAAGTGGC.

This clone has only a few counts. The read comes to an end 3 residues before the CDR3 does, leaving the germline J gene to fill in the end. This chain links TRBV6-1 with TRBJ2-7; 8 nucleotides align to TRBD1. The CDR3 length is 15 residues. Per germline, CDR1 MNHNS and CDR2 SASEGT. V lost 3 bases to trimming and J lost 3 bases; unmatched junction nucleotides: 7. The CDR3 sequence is CASSDPGQVIYEQYF. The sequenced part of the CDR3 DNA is TGTGCCAGCAGTGACCCGGGACAGGTCATCTACGAG.

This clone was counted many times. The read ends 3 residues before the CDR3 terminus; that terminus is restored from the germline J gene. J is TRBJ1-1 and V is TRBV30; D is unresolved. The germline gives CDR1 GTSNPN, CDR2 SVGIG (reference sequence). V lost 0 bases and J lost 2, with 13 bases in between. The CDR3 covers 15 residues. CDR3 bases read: TGTGCCTGGAGTGTACGGGCGGGATCTAACACTGAA. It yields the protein CAWSVRAGSNTE. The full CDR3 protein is CAWSVRAGSNTEAFF.

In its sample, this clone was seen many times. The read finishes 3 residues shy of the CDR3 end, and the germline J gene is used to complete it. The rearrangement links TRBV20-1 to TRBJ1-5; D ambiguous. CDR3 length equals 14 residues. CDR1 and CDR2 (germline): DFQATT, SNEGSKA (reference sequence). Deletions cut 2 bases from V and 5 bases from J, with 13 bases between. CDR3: CSARKGRMYQPQHF. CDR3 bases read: TGCAGTGCTAGAAAAGGCAGAATGTATCAGCCC.

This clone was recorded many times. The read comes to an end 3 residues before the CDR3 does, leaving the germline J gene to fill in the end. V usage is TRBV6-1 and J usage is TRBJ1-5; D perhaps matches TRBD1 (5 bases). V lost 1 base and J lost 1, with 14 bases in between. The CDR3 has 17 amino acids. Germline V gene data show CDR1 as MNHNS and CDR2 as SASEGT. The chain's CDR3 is CASSEEGQGLSNQPQHF. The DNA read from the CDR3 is TGTGCCAGCAGTGAAGAAGGGCAGGGTCTAAGCAATCAGCCC.

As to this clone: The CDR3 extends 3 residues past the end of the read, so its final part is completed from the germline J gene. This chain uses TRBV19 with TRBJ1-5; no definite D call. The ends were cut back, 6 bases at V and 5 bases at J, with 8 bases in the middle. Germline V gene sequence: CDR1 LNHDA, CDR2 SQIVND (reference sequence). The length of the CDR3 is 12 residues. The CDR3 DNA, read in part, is TGTGCCAGTAGCACCAGTGATCAGCCC. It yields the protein CASSTSDQP. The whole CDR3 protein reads CASSTSDQPQHF.

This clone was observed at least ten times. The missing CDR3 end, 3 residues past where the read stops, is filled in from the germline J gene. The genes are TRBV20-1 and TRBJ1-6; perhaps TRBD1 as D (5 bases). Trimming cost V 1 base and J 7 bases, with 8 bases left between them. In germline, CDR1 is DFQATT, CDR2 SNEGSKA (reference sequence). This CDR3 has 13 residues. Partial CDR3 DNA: TGCAGTGCTAGAGGGGAGGGGAATTCACCC. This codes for CSARGEGNSP. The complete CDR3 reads CSARGEGNSPLHF.

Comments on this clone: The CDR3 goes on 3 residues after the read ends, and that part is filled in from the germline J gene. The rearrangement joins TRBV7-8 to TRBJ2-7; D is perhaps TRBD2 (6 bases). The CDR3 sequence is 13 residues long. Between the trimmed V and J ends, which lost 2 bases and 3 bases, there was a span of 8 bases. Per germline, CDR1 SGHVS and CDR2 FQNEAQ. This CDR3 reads CASSLQGLYEQYF. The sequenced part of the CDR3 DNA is TGTGCCAGCAGCTTACAGGGACTCTACGAG.

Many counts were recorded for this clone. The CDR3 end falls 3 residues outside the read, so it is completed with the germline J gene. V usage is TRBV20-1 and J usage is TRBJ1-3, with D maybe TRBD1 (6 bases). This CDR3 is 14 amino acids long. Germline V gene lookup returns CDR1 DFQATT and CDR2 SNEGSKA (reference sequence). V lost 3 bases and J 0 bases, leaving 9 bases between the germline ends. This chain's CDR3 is CSASRGGSGNTIYF. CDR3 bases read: TGCAGTGCTAGTAGGGGGGGCTCTGGAAACACC.